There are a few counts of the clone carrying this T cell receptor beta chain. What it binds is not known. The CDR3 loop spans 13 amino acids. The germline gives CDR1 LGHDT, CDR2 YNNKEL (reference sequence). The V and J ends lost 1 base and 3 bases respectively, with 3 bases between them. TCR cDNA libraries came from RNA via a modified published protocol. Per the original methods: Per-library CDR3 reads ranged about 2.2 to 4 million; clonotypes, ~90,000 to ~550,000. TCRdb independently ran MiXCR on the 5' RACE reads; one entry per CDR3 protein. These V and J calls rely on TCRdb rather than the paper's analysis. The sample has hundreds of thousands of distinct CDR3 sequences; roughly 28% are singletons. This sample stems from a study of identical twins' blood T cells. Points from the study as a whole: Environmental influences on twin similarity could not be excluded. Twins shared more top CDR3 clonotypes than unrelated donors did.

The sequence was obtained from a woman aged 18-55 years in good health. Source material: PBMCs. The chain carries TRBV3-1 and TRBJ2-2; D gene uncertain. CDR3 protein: CASSQGHTGELFF. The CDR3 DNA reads TGTGCCAGCAGCCAAGGTCACACCGGGGAGCTGTTTTTT.